These 21 T cell receptor beta chains share one sample of origin, sequenced in a study of human thymus T cells. Sequenced by immunoSEQ multiplex PCR; TCRdb stores in-frame clones only, minus some. The data hold 54,000 or so clones, with nearly 95% observed a single time. The source material was blood. Source of these receptors: a boy in the first two years of life with a congenital heart defect but otherwise immunologically healthy.

The rearrangement joins TRBV19 to TRBJ2-1; no reliable D call. The CDR3 spans 13 residues. V lost 1 base and J 5 bases, leaving 6 bases between the germline ends. The germline gives CDR1 LNHDA, CDR2 SQIVND (reference sequence). The CDR3, as DNA: TGTGCCAGTAGTATAGGCGTCCACAATGAGCAGTTCTTC. Amino acid sequence: CASSIGVHNEQFF.

The rearrangement links TRBV30 to TRBJ1-1, with 7 bases matching TRBD1. CDR1 and CDR2 (germline): GTSNPN, SVGIG (reference sequence). This CDR3 comprises 15 residues. J gave up 0 bases and V 2 bases, and 6 bases lay outside the gene matches. Here the CDR3 DNA reads TGTGCCTGGAGTCCCCAGGACAGGTTGAACACTGAAGCTTTCTTT. It is translated as CAWSPQDRLNTEAFF.

This clone appeared once. Given the absence of the conserved phenylalanine or tryptophan at the CDR3 end, a read error is likely. The DNA is left out, because the CDR3 cannot be placed on it with certainty; the CDR3 is given as TCRdb lists it. The chain links TRBV23-1 to TRBJ1-2. TRBV23-1 is an ORF for which the function is uncertain. With termini counted, the CDR3 has 8 amino acids. CDR3 in amino acids: CASSRGAL.

This chain uses TRBV6-5 with TRBJ1-1; no definite D call. Germline CDR1 and CDR2: MNHEY and SVGAGI. The CDR3 length is 14 residues. With 5 bases removed from V and 0 bases from J, the gap between germline ends came to 10 bases. CDR3 nucleotide sequence: TGTGCCAGCAGTCCTTCCGTTATGAACACTGAAGCTTTCTTT. It specifies CASSPSVMNTEAFF.

This sequence joins TRBV5-1 and TRBJ2-1; 11 positions agree with TRBD2. Trimming cost V 5 bases and J 5 bases; bases outside gene matches: 12. Germline values: CDR1 SGHRS, CDR2 YFSETQ. The CDR3 is 17 amino acids. The CDR3 coding sequence is TGCGCCAGCAGAACCGGGACTAGCGGAAATTGGCACAATGAGCAGTTCTTC. It encodes CASRTGTSGNWHNEQFF.

The rearrangement uses TRBV7-3 and TRBJ2-3; possible D gene TRBD1, 6 bases. Looked up from germline, CDR1 is SGHTA and CDR2 is FQGTGA. Trimming took off 2 bases at V and 4 bases at J, with 10 bases between the two ends. The CDR3 sequence is 14 residues long. The CDR3 spells CASSLSGVPDTQYF. In DNA, the CDR3 is TGTGCCAGCAGCTTATCAGGGGTACCAGATACGCAGTATTTT.

The J gene is TRBJ1-2, the V gene TRBV7-9, with 7 bases lining up with TRBD1. V was pared by 5 bases and J by 14 bases, with 14 bases of the junction left unmatched. There are 13 residues in the CDR3. CDR1 and CDR2 (germline): SEHNR, FQNEAQ (reference sequence). CDR3 DNA sequence: TGTGCCAGCAGCCCGGACAGGTTCTATGGGGGGACCTTC. Its translation is CASSPDRFYGGTF.

The V and J genes are TRBV7-9 and TRBJ2-7; unclear D gene. This CDR3 contains 12 residues. In germline, CDR1 is SEHNR, CDR2 FQNEAQ (reference sequence). Deletions cut 3 bases from V and 2 bases from J, with 5 bases between. The CDR3: CASSFSAYEQYF. The CDR3 DNA sequence: TGTGCCAGCAGCTTTTCAGCCTACGAGCAGTACTTC.

The chain recombines TRBV27 with TRBJ2-2, with D perhaps matching TRBD2 (7 bases). The CDR3 sequence is 15 residues long. Per germline, CDR1 MNHEY and CDR2 SMNVEV (reference sequence). Trimming stripped 4 bases from V and 7 bases from J, with 16 bases between. Written as DNA, the CDR3 is TGTGCCAGCAGTTGGTCGGGGGGCCTGGGCGGGGAGCTGTTTTTT. The encoded protein is CASSWSGGLGGELFF.

The chain employs TRBV20-1 and TRBJ2-7; D is ambiguous. The V gene's germline CDR1 is DFQATT and CDR2 SNEGSKA (reference sequence). The CDR3 contains 11 residues. Trimming left V 4 bases short and J 5 bases short, with 9 bases between. DNA of the CDR3: TGCAGTGCTAAAGGGTACAACGAGCAGTACTTC. As protein: CSAKGYNEQYF.

The rearrangement uses TRBV19 and TRBJ2-7, with 7 bases fitting TRBD2. J lost 7 bases, V lost 5 bases, and 8 bases had no gene match. Germline V gene data show CDR1 as LNHDA and CDR2 as SQIVND (reference sequence). This CDR3 contains 13 residues. CDR3 bases: TGTGCCAGTAGTTCAAACATAGCGGGTGAGCAGTACTTC. Its protein product is CASSSNIAGEQYF.

This clone has just one count. This chain connects TRBV7-9 to TRBJ1-2; 7 nucleotides match TRBD1. Germline lookup yields CDR1 SEHNR and CDR2 FQNEAQ (reference sequence). V was clipped by 5 bases and J by 0 bases; unmatched bases: 9. This CDR3 is built from 16 residues. CDR3 amino acids: CASSLQDREANYGYTF. The CDR3 bases are TGTGCCAGCAGCCTACAAGACAGGGAGGCTAACTATGGCTACACCTTC.

The chain has TRBV11-3 and TRBJ2-5; 8 bases match TRBD2. Germline values: CDR1 SGHNT, CDR2 YENEEA. V lost 1 base, J lost 4 bases, and 5 bases stayed unmatched. The CDR3 has 15 residues. The CDR3 sequence is CASSLVWTSRETQYF. The CDR3 nucleotides read TGTGCCAGCAGCTTAGTTTGGACTAGCAGAGAGACCCAGTACTTC.

The rearrangement links TRBV18 to TRBJ2-7; perhaps TRBD1 as D (6 bases). Germline values: CDR1 KGHSH, CDR2 LQKENI. This CDR3 contains 14 residues. V gave up 3 bases and J gave up 0 bases, with 9 bases separating them. The CDR3 sequence: CASSPTGPSYEQYF. The CDR3 nucleotides read TGTGCCAGCTCACCCACAGGGCCCTCCTACGAGCAGTACTTC.

The chain is built from TRBV28 and TRBJ2-1; D call uncertain. Germline CDR1 MDHEN, CDR2 SYDVKM. V dropped 3 bases and J dropped 10 bases, with 10 bases sitting between them. The CDR3 spans 12 residues. CDR3 sequence (DNA): TGTGCCAGCAGTTTCCCTCGAGTGGAGCAGTTCTTC. It is translated as CASSFPRVEQFF.

The chain recombines TRBV10-3 with TRBJ2-2; D gene uncertain. In germline, CDR1 is ENHRY, CDR2 SYGVKD. The V gene lost 3 bases and the J gene lost 0 bases, with 8 bases spanning the gap. The CDR3 extends over 15 amino acids. This CDR3 is CAISDPLPNTGELFF. In DNA, the CDR3 is TGTGCCATCAGTGATCCACTTCCGAACACCGGGGAGCTGTTTTTT.

The rearrangement uses TRBV4-3 and TRBJ1-2; the D is unclear. Trimming shortened V by 0 bases and J by 5 bases, and 13 bases separated the two germline ends. The CDR3 has 15 residues. Germline-derived CDR1 and CDR2 are LGHNA and YSLEER. In nucleotides, the CDR3 is TGCGCCAGCAGCCAAGATGGCCCCGGTATATATGGCTACACCTTC. Translating gives CASSQDGPGIYGYTF.

The chain carries TRBV6-1 and TRBJ2-7; no clear D. The CDR3 contains 14 residues. V shed 0 bases and J shed 2 bases, with 8 bases lying between them. Germline-derived CDR1 and CDR2 are MNHNS and SASEGT. CDR3 nucleotide sequence: TGTGCCAGCAGTGAAGCGGGCAACACCTACGAGCAGTACTTC. It codes for CASSEAGNTYEQYF.

The chain employs TRBV10-2 and TRBJ2-5, with 10 bases lining up with TRBD2. The J segment lost 2 bases and the V segment lost 3 bases, leaving 6 bases of the junction unmatched. Germline V lookup: CDR1 WSHSY, CDR2 SAAADI. The CDR3 runs to 16 residues. The CDR3 sequence is CASSEVLAGVQETQYF. CDR3 in DNA: TGCGCCAGCAGTGAAGTGCTAGCGGGGGTTCAAGAGACCCAGTACTTC.

The rearrangement joins TRBV6-5 to TRBJ2-2, with a tentative D call TRBD2 (6 bases). Germline-derived CDR1 and CDR2 are MNHEY and SVGAGI. The CDR3 is made up of 13 amino acids. V dropped 11 bases and J dropped 6 bases, with 16 bases sitting between them. CDR3 nucleotides: TGTGCCGCGGGCGGGGCAATTGCCGGGGAGCTGTTTTTT. Translating gives CAAGGAIAGELFF.

The V and J genes are TRBV5-1 and TRBJ1-4; D gene unclear. The germline CDR1 and CDR2 sequences are SGHRS and YFSETQ. Trimming took off 3 bases at V and 1 base at J, with 4 bases between the two ends. The CDR3 covers 13 residues. The CDR3 DNA sequence: TGCGCCAGCAGCTACAAAACTAATGAAAAACTGTTTTTT. As protein: CASSYKTNEKLFF.